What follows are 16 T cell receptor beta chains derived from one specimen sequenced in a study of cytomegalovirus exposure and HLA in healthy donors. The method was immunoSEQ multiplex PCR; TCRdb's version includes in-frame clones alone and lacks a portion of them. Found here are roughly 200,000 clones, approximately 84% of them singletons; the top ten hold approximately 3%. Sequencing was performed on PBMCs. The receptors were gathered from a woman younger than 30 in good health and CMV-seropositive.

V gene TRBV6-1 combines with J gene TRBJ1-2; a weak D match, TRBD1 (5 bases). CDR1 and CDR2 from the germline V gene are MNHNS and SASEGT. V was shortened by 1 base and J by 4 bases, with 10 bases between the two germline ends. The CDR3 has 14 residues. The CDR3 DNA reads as TGTGCCAGCAGTGAAGGTATAGGGGCCTATGGCTACACCTTC. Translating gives CASSEGIGAYGYTF.

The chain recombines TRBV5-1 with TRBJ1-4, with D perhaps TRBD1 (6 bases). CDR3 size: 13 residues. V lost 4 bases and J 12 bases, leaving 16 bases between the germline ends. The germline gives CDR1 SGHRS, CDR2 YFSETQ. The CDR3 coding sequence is TGCGCCAGCAGCCGCACTGGAGAGGGGGAACTGTTTTTT. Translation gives CASSRTGEGELFF.

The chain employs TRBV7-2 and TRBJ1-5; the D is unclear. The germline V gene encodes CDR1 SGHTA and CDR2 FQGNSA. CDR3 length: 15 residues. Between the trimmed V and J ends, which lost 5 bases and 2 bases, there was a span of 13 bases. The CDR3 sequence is CASSPGMDRNQPQHF. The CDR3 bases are TGTGCCAGCAGCCCGGGAATGGATCGCAATCAGCCCCAGCATTTT. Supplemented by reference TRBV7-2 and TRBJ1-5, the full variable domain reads GAGVSQSPSNKVTEKGKDVELRCDPISGHTALYWYRQSLGQGLEFLIYFQGNSAPDKSGLPSDRFSAERTGGSVSTLTIQRTQQEDSAVYLCASSPGMDRNQPQHFGDGTRLSIL.

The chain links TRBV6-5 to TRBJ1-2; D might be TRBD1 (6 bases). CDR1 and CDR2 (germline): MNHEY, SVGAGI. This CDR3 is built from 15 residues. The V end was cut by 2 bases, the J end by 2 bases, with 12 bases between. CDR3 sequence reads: CASSYGRGVNYGYTF. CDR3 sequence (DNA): TGTGCCAGCAGTTACGGCAGGGGAGTCAACTATGGCTACACCTTC.

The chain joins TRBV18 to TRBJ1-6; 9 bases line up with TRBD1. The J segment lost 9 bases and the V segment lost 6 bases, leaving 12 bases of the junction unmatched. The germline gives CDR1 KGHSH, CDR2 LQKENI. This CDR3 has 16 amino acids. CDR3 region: CASSQDRGVTGSPLHF. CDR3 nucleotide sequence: TGTGCCAGCTCCCAGGACAGGGGAGTCACCGGTTCACCCCTCCACTTT.

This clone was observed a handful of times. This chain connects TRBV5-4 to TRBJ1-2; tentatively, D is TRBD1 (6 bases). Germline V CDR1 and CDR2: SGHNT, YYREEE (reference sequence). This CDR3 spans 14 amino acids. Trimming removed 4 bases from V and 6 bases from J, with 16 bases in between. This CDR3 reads CASSHMGRGNGYTF. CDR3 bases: TGTGCCAGCAGCCACATGGGCAGGGGTAATGGCTACACCTTC.

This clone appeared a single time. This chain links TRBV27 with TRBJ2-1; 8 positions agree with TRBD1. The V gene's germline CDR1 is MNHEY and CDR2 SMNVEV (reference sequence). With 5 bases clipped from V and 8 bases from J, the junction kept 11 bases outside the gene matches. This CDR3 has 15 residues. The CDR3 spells CASSPPTGVRDEQFF. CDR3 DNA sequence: TGTGCCAGCAGTCCCCCGACAGGGGTGAGGGATGAGCAGTTCTTC.

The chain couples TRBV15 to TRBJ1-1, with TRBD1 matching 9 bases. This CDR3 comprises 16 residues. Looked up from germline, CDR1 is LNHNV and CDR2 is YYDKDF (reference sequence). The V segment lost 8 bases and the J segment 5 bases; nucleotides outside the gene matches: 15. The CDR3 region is CATGQRMGQGRTEAFF. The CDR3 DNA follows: TGTGCCACCGGGCAAAGAATGGGACAGGGTAGAACTGAAGCTTTCTTT.

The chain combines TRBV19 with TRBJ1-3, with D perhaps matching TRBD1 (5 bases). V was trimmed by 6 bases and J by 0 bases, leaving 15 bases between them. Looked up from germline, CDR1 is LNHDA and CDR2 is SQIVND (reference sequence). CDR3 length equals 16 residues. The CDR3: CASSPGMASSGNTIYF. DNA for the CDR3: TGTGCCAGTAGCCCAGGGATGGCGAGCTCTGGAAACACCATATATTTT.

Here the CDR3 reads CASSPDRNYGYTF. The DNA for the CDR3 is TGCGCCAGCAGCCCGGACAGAAACTATGGCTACACCTTC. This chain joins TRBV5-1 and TRBJ1-2; perhaps TRBD1 as D (6 bases). The CDR3 is 13 residues long. Germline V lookup: CDR1 SGHRS, CDR2 YFSETQ. V shed 4 bases and J shed 2 bases, with 9 bases lying between them.

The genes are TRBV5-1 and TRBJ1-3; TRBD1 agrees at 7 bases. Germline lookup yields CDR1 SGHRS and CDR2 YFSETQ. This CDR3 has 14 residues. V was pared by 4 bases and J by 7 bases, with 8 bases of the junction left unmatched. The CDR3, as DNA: TGCGCCAGCAGCCGACAGGGTGGCGGTAACACCATATATTTT. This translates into CASSRQGGGNTIYF.

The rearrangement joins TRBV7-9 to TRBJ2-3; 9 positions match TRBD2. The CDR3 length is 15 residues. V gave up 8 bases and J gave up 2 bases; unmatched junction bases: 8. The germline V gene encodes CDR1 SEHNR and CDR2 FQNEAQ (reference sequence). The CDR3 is CASVRTSAFTDTQYF. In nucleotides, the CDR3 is TGTGCCAGCGTCCGGACTAGCGCGTTCACAGATACGCAGTATTTT. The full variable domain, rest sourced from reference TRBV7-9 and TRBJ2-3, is DTGVSQNPRHKITKRGQNVTFRCDPISEHNRLYWYRQTLGQGPEFLTYFQNEAQLEKSRLLSDRFSAERPKGSFSTLEIQRTEQGDSAMYLCASVRTSAFTDTQYFGPGTRLTVL.

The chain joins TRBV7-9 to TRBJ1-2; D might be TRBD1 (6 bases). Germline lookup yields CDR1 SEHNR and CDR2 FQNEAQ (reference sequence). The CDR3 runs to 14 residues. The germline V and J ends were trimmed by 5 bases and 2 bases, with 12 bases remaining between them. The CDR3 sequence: CASSTPGQNYGYTF. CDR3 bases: TGTGCCAGCAGCACCCCTGGACAGAACTATGGCTACACCTTC.

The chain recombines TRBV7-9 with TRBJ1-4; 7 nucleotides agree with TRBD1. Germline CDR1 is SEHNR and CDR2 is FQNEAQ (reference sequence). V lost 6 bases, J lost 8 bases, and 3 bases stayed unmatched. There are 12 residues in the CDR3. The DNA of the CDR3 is TGTGCCAGCAGGGACAGGAACGAAAAACTGTTTTTT. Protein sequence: CASRDRNEKLFF.

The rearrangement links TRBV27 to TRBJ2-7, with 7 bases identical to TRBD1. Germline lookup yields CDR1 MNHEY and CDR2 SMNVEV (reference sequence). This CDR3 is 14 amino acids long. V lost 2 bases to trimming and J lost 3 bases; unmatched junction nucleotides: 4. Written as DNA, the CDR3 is TGTGCCAGCAGTTTAGGGCAGGGGGACTACGAGCAGTACTTC. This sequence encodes CASSLGQGDYEQYF.

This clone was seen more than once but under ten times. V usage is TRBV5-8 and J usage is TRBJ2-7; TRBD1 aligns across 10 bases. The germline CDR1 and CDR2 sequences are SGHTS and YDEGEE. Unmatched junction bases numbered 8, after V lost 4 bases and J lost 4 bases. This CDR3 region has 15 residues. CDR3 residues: CASSLGQGRYYEQYF. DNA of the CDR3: TGTGCCAGCAGCCTGGGACAGGGGAGGTATTACGAGCAGTACTTC.